The following is a T cell receptor (beta chain) sequence with its context. Its antigen is currently unknown. These data belong to a study of identical twins. Notes on the study in general: In cord blood, abundant beta clonotypes had fewer insertions; memory showed no trend.

In germline, CDR1 is KGHDR, CDR2 SFDVKD. CDR3 length: 11 residues. V trimming: 5 bases; J trimming: 13 bases; junction bases outside the gene matches: 4. TCRdb re-called the 5' RACE reads through MiXCR, storing one row per CDR3 protein. The data contain 550,000 to 700,000 distinct CDR3 sequences, 20% to 25% of them singletons. In addition, the sample was reused for a study of T cells expressing NK-cell markers. As that report states: One of the eight sequenced donors was seronegative, whereas the other seven were HCMV-seropositive. These clonotypes additionally ranked first within the CD3+CD56-NKG2C+ fraction of several donors.

The receptor's source is a woman between 18 and 29 years old in good health. Sequences were obtained from PBMCs. The genes are TRBV24-1 and TRBJ2-1; 7 positions agree with TRBD2. Written as DNA, the CDR3 is TGTGCCACCAGTGGGGGGGGGACTCAGTTCTTC. Amino acid sequence: CATSGGGTQFF.